One and the same sample provided the 30 T cell receptor beta chains below, sequenced in a study of Graves' ophthalmopathy and Graves' hyperthyroidism. Transcripts of RNA were the source for amplifying TCR beta CDR3 regions. The library came from an HTBI-primed first-round RT-PCR and a second-round multiplex PCR. In TCRdb, the multiplex PCR reads were re-called with MiXCR into one record per CDR3 protein. This sample has 500,000 to 800,000 distinct CDR3 sequences, with roughly two fifths found just once. Sequences were obtained from peripheral blood. The receptors derive from an adult man with Graves' ophthalmopathy.

The CDR3 DNA follows: TGCAGCTTAGATCGGGGTAGCTACGAGCAGTACTTC. Its protein product is CSLDRGSYEQYF. This chain uses TRBV29-1 with TRBJ2-7, with D possibly matching TRBD2 (5 bases). Germline values: CDR1 SQVTM, CDR2 ANQGSEA. The CDR3 runs 12 residues. V shed 8 bases and J shed 3 bases, with 14 bases lying between them.

Worth noting for this clonotype: Being one base from a much bigger clone, this may be a read error. V gene TRBV2 combines with J gene TRBJ2-2, with a tentative D call TRBD2 (6 bases). Per the germline V gene, CDR1 is SNHLY and CDR2 is FYNNEI. The CDR3 length is 14 residues. CDR3 protein: CASQAGRRVGELVF. For the CDR3, the DNA is TGTGCCAGCCAGGCGGGAAGGAGGGTCGGGGAGCTGGTTTTT.

V and J are TRBV6-5 and TRBJ2-5; TRBD1 is a possible D gene (6 bases). V lost 6 bases and J 5 bases, leaving 13 bases between the germline ends. The CDR3 is 13 residues long. Germline CDR1 and CDR2: MNHEY and SVGAGI. The CDR3 region is CASSSRRGETQYF. In DNA form, the CDR3 reads TGTGCCAGCAGCAGCCGAAGGGGGGAGACCCAGTACTTC.

The CDR3 bases are TGTGCCAGCAGCTCGTCAGGGAACTCCTACGGGCAGTACGTC. Residues: CASSSSGNSYGQYV. This chain uses TRBV7-2 with TRBJ2-7; maybe TRBD1 (5 bases). The V gene's germline CDR1 is SGHTA and CDR2 FQGNSA. This CDR3 contains 14 residues.

This clonotype was counted ten times or more. The V call is TRBV2, the J call TRBJ2-2; a possible D gene is TRBD1 (5 bases). V was clipped by 6 bases and J by 1 base, with 15 bases between them. The CDR3 is made up of 16 amino acids. The V gene's germline CDR1 is SNHLY and CDR2 FYNNEI. CDR3 sequence reads: CASRETDPRNTGELFF. The CDR3 DNA follows: TGTGCCAGCAGGGAGACAGATCCAAGGAACACCGGGGAGCTGTTTTTT. The full variable domain, with the rest looked up from reference TRBV2 and TRBJ2-2, is EPEVTQTPSHQVTQMGQEVILRCVPISNHLYFYWYRQILGQKVEFLVSFYNNEISEKSEIFDDQFSVERPDGSNFTLKIRSTKLEDSAMYFCASRETDPRNTGELFFGEGSRLTVL.

Ten or more counts support this clonotype. DNA of the CDR3: TGTGCCAGCACCCAGGGGACAGCGAACACTGAAGCTTTCTTT. As protein: CASTQGTANTEAFF. The chain combines TRBV5-4 with TRBJ1-1; 7 nucleotides agree with TRBD1. V shed 6 bases, J shed 1 base, and the junction held 6 bases outside the gene matches. This CDR3 is built from 14 residues. Germline values: CDR1 SGHNT, CDR2 YYREEE (reference sequence).

This clonotype occurred many times. This chain connects TRBV29-1 to TRBJ1-2, with 7 bases lining up with TRBD1. V lost 6 bases, J lost 8 bases, and 12 bases stayed unmatched. This CDR3 comprises 13 residues. The V gene's germline CDR1 is SQVTM and CDR2 ANQGSEA. The CDR3 region is CSVTKTGEWGYTF. Here the CDR3 DNA reads TGCAGCGTCACGAAAACAGGGGAGTGGGGCTACACCTTC.

The CDR3 loop reads CSASWDNEQFF. In DNA, the CDR3 is TGCAGTGCTAGTTGGGACAATGAGCAGTTCTTC. The chain carries TRBV20-1 and TRBJ2-1; no clear D gene. The CDR3 is 11 amino acids. CDR1 and CDR2 from the germline V gene are DFQATT and SNEGSKA (reference sequence). V lost 3 bases and J lost 5, with 5 bases in between.

This clonotype was seen a handful of times. The CDR3 bases are TGCGCCAGCAGCTCACACCGGGACAGGAAAGGAAAACTGTTTTTT. This sequence encodes CASSSHRDRKGKLFF. The chain joins TRBV4-1 to TRBJ1-4, with 8 bases fitting TRBD1. Germline V gives CDR1 MGHRA, CDR2 YSYEKL. V was pared by 5 bases and J by 10 bases, with 12 bases of the junction left unmatched. The CDR3 is 15 residues long.

This clonotype has at least ten counts. The chain recombines TRBV19 with TRBJ1-2, with a weak D call TRBD1 (5 bases). The CDR3 runs 15 residues. V dropped 4 bases and J dropped 2 bases, with 14 bases sitting between them. Germline lookup yields CDR1 LNHDA and CDR2 SQIVND (reference sequence). The DNA for the CDR3 is TGTGCCAGTAGTAACCACAGGATCTTAAACTATGGCTACACCTTC. This gives the protein CASSNHRILNYGYTF.

As concerns this clonotype: A read error may be the cause here, since a much bigger clone is one base away. This rearrangement joins TRBV20-1 to TRBJ2-5; 12 nucleotides align to TRBD2. With V trimmed by 3 bases and J by 4 bases, 18 bases remained unmatched. The germline V gene has CDR1 DFQATT and CDR2 SNEGSKA (reference sequence). The CDR3 is 19 residues long. Here the CDR3 reads CSARIEGFLAGGPGETQYF. The CDR3, as DNA: TGCAGTGCTAGGATCGAGGGGTTCCTAGCGGGAGGGCCTGGAGAGACCCAGTACTTC.

Regarding this clonotype: One end of the junction varies from germline; a read error may be responsible. The V and J genes are TRBV10-3 and TRBJ2-6; perhaps TRBD2 as D (7 bases). The germline V gene has CDR1 ENHRY and CDR2 SYGVKD. This CDR3 comprises 18 residues. CDR3 protein: CASSLGGGLTSGANVLTF. The CDR3 region has the DNA TGTGCCAGCAGTTTAGGGGGGGGACTCACTTCTGGGGCCAACGTCCTGACTTTC.

CDR3 sequence (DNA): TGTGCCATCAGTGCCGGGATAGGCCCCTACGAGCAGTACTTC. It translates to CAISAGIGPYEQYF. The chain couples TRBV10-3 to TRBJ2-7, with a tentative D call TRBD2 (5 bases). Germline lookup yields CDR1 ENHRY and CDR2 SYGVKD. The CDR3 has 14 amino acids. Trimming took 4 bases from V and 2 from J, leaving 12 bases between them.

As to this clonotype: A single base separates this from a much larger clone, so it may be a read error. The CDR3 region is CASSARTGVGELFF. Here the CDR3 DNA reads TGTGCCAGCAGCGCCCGGACAGGGGTCGGGGAGCTGTTTTTT. The chain has TRBV11-2 and TRBJ2-2; the match to TRBD1 covers 9 bases. V was clipped by 5 bases and J by 7 bases; unmatched bases: 5. This CDR3 spans 14 amino acids. CDR1 is SGHAT and CDR2 is FQNNGV in the germline V gene.

This clonotype came up many times. The CDR3 spells CASSQDRLSPLHF. The CDR3 region has the DNA TGTGCCAGCAGCCAGGACAGGCTATCACCCCTCCACTTT. This chain connects TRBV11-3 to TRBJ1-6; 7 bases map to TRBD1. CDR1 is SGHNT, CDR2 YENEEA, per germline. V lost 5 bases, J lost 10 bases, and 5 bases stayed unmatched. The CDR3 covers 13 residues.

Only a few counts were recorded for this clonotype. The genes are TRBV7-2 and TRBJ2-2; possibly TRBD2 for D (6 bases). Germline V CDR1 and CDR2: SGHTA, FQGNSA. Trimming took 5 bases from V and 5 from J, leaving 15 bases between them. The CDR3 runs 15 residues. The CDR3 reads CASSRSTSLTGELFF. CDR3 coding DNA: TGTGCCAGCAGCCGTTCGACTAGTTTAACCGGGGAGCTGTTTTTT.

A note on this clonotype: Given a much more abundant clone one base away, this may be a read error. The V and J genes are TRBV7-9 and TRBJ1-1; 9 nucleotides match TRBD1. V trimming: 6 bases; J trimming: 1 base; junction bases outside the gene matches: 6. The CDR3 totals 15 residues. Germline V gives CDR1 SEHNR, CDR2 FQNEAQ (reference sequence). The CDR3 loop is CASRGWGQGNTEAFF. The CDR3 nucleotides read TGTGCCAGCAGGGGTTGGGGACAGGGGAACACTGAAGCTTTCTTT.

This clonotype has ten or more counts. The chain combines TRBV2 with TRBJ1-4; TRBD1 matches at 7 bases. The germline V gene encodes CDR1 SNHLY and CDR2 FYNNEI. V shed 4 bases, J shed 8 bases, and the junction held 7 bases outside the gene matches. The CDR3 is 14 amino acids. This CDR3 is CASSAGTEGEKLFF. CDR3 in DNA: TGTGCCAGCAGTGCCGGGACAGAGGGGGAAAAACTGTTTTTT.

This clonotype was seen only once. The CDR3 DNA reads as TGTGCCAGCAGCTGGGCGGGGGAGGAGACCCAGTACTTC. Amino acid sequence: CASSWAGEETQYF. The V gene is TRBV7-2, the J gene TRBJ2-5; TRBD2 agrees at 7 bases. CDR3 length equals 13 residues. Germline loops: CDR1 SGHTA, CDR2 FQGNSA. Trimming removed 4 bases from V and 5 bases from J; junction bases left unmatched: 4.

This clonotype has just a few counts. CDR3 loop: CATRDDTDTQYF. The CDR3 DNA follows: TGTGCCACGAGGGACGACACAGATACGCAGTATTTT. The genes are TRBV24-1 and TRBJ2-3; the D gene could be TRBD1 or TRBD2 (5 bases each). V lost 10 bases to trimming and J lost 2 bases, with 9 bases between them. Germline lookup yields CDR1 KGHDR and CDR2 SFDVKD. This CDR3 has 12 residues.

The chain links TRBV11-2 to TRBJ1-5; tentatively, D is TRBD1 (5 bases). The V end lost 8 bases, the J end lost 5 bases, and 16 bases lay between the germline ends. The CDR3 length is 14 residues. Germline-derived CDR1 and CDR2 are SGHAT and FQNNGV. For the CDR3, the DNA is TGTGCCAGCCAAGATGGGAGGGGAGATCAGCCCCAGCATTTT. This codes for CASQDGRGDQPQHF. Filled out from reference TRBV11-2 and TRBJ1-5, the complete variable domain reads EAGVAQSPRYKIIEKRQSVAFWCNPISGHATLYWYQQILGQGPKLLIQFQNNGVVDDSQLPKDRFSAERLKGVDSTLKIQPAKLEDSAVYLCASQDGRGDQPQHFGDGTRLSIL.

The V gene is TRBV2, the J gene TRBJ2-7; D is unclear. Trimming took 7 bases from V and 0 from J, leaving 13 bases between them. Germline lookup yields CDR1 SNHLY and CDR2 FYNNEI. The CDR3 loop spans 14 amino acids. As DNA, the CDR3 is TGTGCCAGCACCGGCAGCTTCAACTCCTACGAGCAGTACTTC. It translates to CASTGSFNSYEQYF.

There are many counts of this clonotype. The chain joins TRBV6-6 to TRBJ2-7; 9 bases are shared with TRBD1. J lost 1 base, V lost 5 bases, and 9 bases had no gene match. Germline values: CDR1 MNHNY, CDR2 SVGAGI (reference sequence). This CDR3 region has 16 residues. The chain's CDR3 is CASSSLNGTGSYEQYF. The CDR3 bases are TGTGCCAGCAGTAGCCTCAACGGGACAGGGTCCTACGAGCAGTACTTC.

This clonotype has a count of ten or more. This chain joins TRBV7-9 and TRBJ1-1; a possible D gene is TRBD1 (6 bases). Trimming took 5 bases from V and 1 from J, leaving 8 bases between them. This CDR3 is 13 amino acids long. CDR1 is SEHNR, CDR2 FQNEAQ, per germline (reference sequence). The CDR3 is CASSQGSNTEAFF. The CDR3 nucleotides read TGTGCCAGCAGCCAGGGGTCGAACACTGAAGCTTTCTTT.

This clonotype was counted many times. This chain connects TRBV7-8 to TRBJ2-5; 7 positions match TRBD2. Trimming at V came to 3 bases and at J to 5 bases, leaving 6 bases not matched to a gene. CDR3 length equals 14 residues. CDR1 is SGHVS and CDR2 is FQNEAQ in the germline V gene. The CDR3 is CASSLAGDGETQYF. CDR3 coding DNA: TGTGCCAGCAGCTTGGCGGGGGACGGGGAGACCCAGTACTTC. Complete variable domain (other parts from reference TRBV7-8 and TRBJ2-5): GAGVSQSPRYKVAKRGQDVALRCDPISGHVSLFWYQQALGQGPEFLTYFQNEAQLDKSGLPSDRFFAERPEGSVSTLKIQRTQQEDSAVYLCASSLAGDGETQYFGPGTRLLVL.

The chain carries TRBV6-1 and TRBJ1-2; D is ambiguous. The V gene lost 0 bases and the J gene lost 3 bases, with 11 bases spanning the gap. The germline V gene encodes CDR1 MNHNS and CDR2 SASEGT. CDR3 length equals 15 residues. CDR3 in amino acids: CASSEALRTDYGYTF. The CDR3, as DNA: TGTGCCAGCAGTGAAGCGCTTCGGACGGACTATGGCTACACCTTC.

This clonotype was recorded at least ten times. The chain links TRBV2 to TRBJ2-7; no clear D gene. Germline values: CDR1 SNHLY, CDR2 FYNNEI. This CDR3 has 15 amino acids. V was clipped by 4 bases and J by 0 bases, with 13 bases between them. CDR3 sequence (DNA): TGTGCCAGCAGTGCTAGGGCCGTCTCCTCCTACGAGCAGTACTTC. Translating it yields CASSARAVSSYEQYF.

This clonotype has only a few counts. This sequence joins TRBV4-1 and TRBJ2-7; 9 bases align to TRBD1. CDR3 length: 13 amino acids. Germline trimming cut 8 bases from V and 3 bases from J; bases unmatched to any gene: 5. Looked up from germline, CDR1 is MGHRA and CDR2 is YSYEKL. CDR3 DNA sequence: TGCGCCAGCCGTTCGACAGGGGGCTACGAGCAGTACTTC. Amino acid sequence: CASRSTGGYEQYF.

This clonotype occurred a few times. The junction does not match germline at one end; this may be a read error. The rearrangement uses TRBV11-2 and TRBJ2-7; tentatively, D is TRBD1 (6 bases). The germline gives CDR1 SGHAT, CDR2 FQNNGV. This CDR3 region has 12 residues. CDR3: CASSGGPYEQCF. CDR3 DNA sequence: TGTGCCAGCAGCGGGGGCCCCTACGAGCAGTGCTTC.

This clonotype was seen only a few times. The chain combines TRBV9 with TRBJ2-5; D unclear. Germline assignment: CDR1 SGDLS and CDR2 YYNGEE. The CDR3 loop spans 16 amino acids. The V end lost 6 bases, the J end lost 1 base, and 19 bases lay between the germline ends. The CDR3 is CASTPLPWVSQETQYF. In nucleotides, the CDR3 is TGTGCCAGCACCCCCCTCCCGTGGGTTTCCCAAGAGACCCAGTACTTC.